Listed below are T cell receptor beta chains from one sample, sequenced in a study of human T cells and chemical hapten exposure. TCRdb itself ran the RACE reads through MiXCR, one entry per CDR3 protein. The sample has about 160,000 distinct CDR3 sequences; around a quarter are singletons. This sample comprised whole blood, obtained in connection with sensitization to the hapten diphenylcyclopropenone (DPC). These receptors were collected from a young woman with alopecia areata. Some clones in this sample may be carry-over from other donors' samples. Each CDR3 is given with its conserved first and last residue. The order of the fields is J gene, D gene, V gene, clone size, CDR3 protein, CDR3 DNA. A D gene is named only where the DNA matches it firmly. Clone size appears in some rows only: once, few, many, or a class for an expanded clone.

TRBJ1-6 | . | TRBV2 | many | CASSDVRLSPLHF | TGTGCCAGCAGTGACGTTCGGTTATCACCCCTCCACTTT
TRBJ1-2 | . | TRBV7-2 | few | CASSSSPRGDKGYTF | TGTGCCAGCAGCTCCTCCCCCAGGGGAGATAAAGGCTACACCTTC
TRBJ1-2 | TRBD1 | TRBV2 | few | CASSGRQGSGYTF | TGTGCCAGCAGTGGAAGACAGGGCTCTGGCTACACCTTC
TRBJ1-3 | . | TRBV10-3 | . | CAISESSSGNTIYF | TGTGCCATCAGTGAGTCCAGCTCTGGAAACACCATATATTTT
TRBJ1-6 | TRBD1 | TRBV12-3/TRBV12-4 | . | CASSSRTGYNSPLHF | TGTGCCAGCAGCTCTCGGACAGGATATAATTCACCCCTCCACTTT
TRBJ1-1 | . | TRBV7-2 | . | CASSLGQTYTEAFF | TGTGCCAGCAGCTTAGGACAGACTTACACTGAAGCTTTCTTT
TRBJ2-6 | . | TRBV2 | . | CASSTKQGSHSGANVLTF | TGTGCCAGCAGCACCAAGCAGGGGAGCCACTCTGGGGCCAACGTCCTGACTTTC
TRBJ2-1 | TRBD1 | TRBV4-1 | . | CASRQGTREQFF | TGCGCCAGCCGACAGGGGACACGGGAGCAGTTCTTC
TRBJ2-2 | . | TRBV4-1 | few | CASSRTENTGDLFF | TGCGCCAGCAGCCGCACGGAGAACACCGGGGACCTGTTTTTT
TRBJ1-3 | . | TRBV29-1 | . | CSVGLSSGNTIYF | TGCAGCGTTGGATTAAGCTCTGGAAACACCATATATTTT
TRBJ2-3 | . | TRBV3-2 | many | CASSQLFKGGEKRDTQYF | TGTGCCAGCAGCCAACTCTTTAAAGGGGGGGAGAAGAGGGATACGCAGTATTTT
TRBJ1-5 | . | TRBV6-2/TRBV6-3 | few | CASSAGLGVYQPQHF | TGTGCCAGCAGTGCAGGGCTGGGGGTTTATCAGCCCCAGCATTTT
TRBJ2-5 | TRBD1 | TRBV7-6 | . | CASSIRTGSQETQYF | TGTGCCAGCAGCATCAGGACAGGATCCCAAGAGACCCAGTACTTC
TRBJ1-2 | . | TRBV6-6 | few | CVTRGGYGYTF | TGTGTCACCCGCGGGGGGTATGGCTACACCTTC
TRBJ1-5 | TRBD1 | TRBV5-1 | . | CASSPDGAGGQPQHF | TGCGCCAGCAGCCCGGATGGGGCAGGGGGGCAGCCCCAGCATTTT
TRBJ1-2 | . | TRBV5-1 | . | CASSPGRVANYGYTF | TGCGCCAGCAGCCCGGGGCGGGTAGCTAACTATGGCTACACCTTC
TRBJ2-3 | . | TRBV7-2 | once | CASSLLGTTDTQYF | TGTGCCAGCAGCTTGCTAGGAACCACAGATACGCAGTATTTT
TRBJ1-1 | TRBD1 | TRBV29-1 | . | CSVRQGEAFF | TGCAGCGTAAGACAGGGTGAAGCTTTCTTT
TRBJ2-5 | TRBD1 | TRBV25-1 | . | CASREQGAETQYF | TGTGCCAGCAGGGAGCAGGGGGCAGAGACCCAGTACTTC
TRBJ2-3 | TRBD2 | TRBV9 | many | CASSPRGLRTDTQYF | TGTGCCAGCAGCCCCCGGGGACTACGCACAGATACGCAGTATTTT
TRBJ2-7 | TRBD2 | TRBV9 | few | CASSPPSGRVYEQYF | TGTGCCAGCAGCCCCCCTAGCGGGAGGGTATACGAGCAGTACTTC
TRBJ2-7 | . | TRBV2 | . | CASSEAPTAPYF | TGTGCCAGCAGTGAAGCCCCCACGGCGCCGTACTTC
TRBJ2-5 | . | TRBV7-9 | few | CASSLGAQTQYF | TGTGCCAGCAGCTTAGGGGCACAGACCCAGTACTTC
TRBJ1-2 | TRBD1 | TRBV10-3 | few | CAISGDRGNGYTF | TGTGCCATCAGTGGGGACAGGGGGAATGGCTACACCTTC
TRBJ2-5 | . | TRBV10-2 | few | CASSERSSWSRETQYF | TGCGCCAGCAGTGAGCGCTCTAGCTGGTCCCGCGAGACCCAGTACTTC
TRBJ2-1 | TRBD1 | TRBV20-1 | many | CSAPDRVAYNEQFF | TGCAGTGCACCGGACAGGGTAGCTTACAATGAGCAGTTCTTC
TRBJ1-3 | . | TRBV27 | . | CASSLSGGNTIYF | TGTGCCAGCAGTTTATCTGGGGGAAACACCATATATTTT
TRBJ2-3 | . | TRBV20-1 | . | CSTPWGIGASTDTQYF | TGCAGTACCCCGTGGGGCATAGGGGCTAGCACAGATACGCAGTATTTT
TRBJ2-1 | TRBD2 | TRBV6-4 | . | CASSDRASGINEQFF | TGTGCCAGCAGTGACAGGGCTAGCGGTATCAATGAGCAGTTCTTC